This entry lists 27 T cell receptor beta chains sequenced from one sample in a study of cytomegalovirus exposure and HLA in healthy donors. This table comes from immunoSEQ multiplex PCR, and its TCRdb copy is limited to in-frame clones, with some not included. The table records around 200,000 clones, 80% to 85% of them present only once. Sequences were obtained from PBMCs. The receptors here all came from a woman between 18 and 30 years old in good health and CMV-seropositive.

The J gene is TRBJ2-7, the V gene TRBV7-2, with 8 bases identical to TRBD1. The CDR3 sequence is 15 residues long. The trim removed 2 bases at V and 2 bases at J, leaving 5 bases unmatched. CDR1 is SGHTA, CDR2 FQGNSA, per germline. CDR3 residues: CASSLQQGAAYEQYF. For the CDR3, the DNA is TGTGCCAGCAGCTTACAGCAGGGGGCTGCCTACGAGCAGTACTTC.

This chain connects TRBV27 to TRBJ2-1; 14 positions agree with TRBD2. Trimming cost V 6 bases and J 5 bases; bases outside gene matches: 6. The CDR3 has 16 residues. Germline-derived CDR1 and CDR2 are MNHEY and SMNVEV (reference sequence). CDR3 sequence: CASSPRGLAGDNEQFF. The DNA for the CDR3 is TGTGCCAGCAGCCCTCGGGGACTAGCGGGGGACAATGAGCAGTTCTTC.

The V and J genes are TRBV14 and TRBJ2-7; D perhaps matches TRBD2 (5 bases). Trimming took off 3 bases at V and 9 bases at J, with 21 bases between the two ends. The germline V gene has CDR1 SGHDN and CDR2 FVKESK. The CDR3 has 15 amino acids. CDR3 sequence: CASSQEAFGLRGQYF. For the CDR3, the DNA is TGTGCCAGCAGCCAGGAGGCCTTCGGGCTTCGGGGGCAGTACTTC.

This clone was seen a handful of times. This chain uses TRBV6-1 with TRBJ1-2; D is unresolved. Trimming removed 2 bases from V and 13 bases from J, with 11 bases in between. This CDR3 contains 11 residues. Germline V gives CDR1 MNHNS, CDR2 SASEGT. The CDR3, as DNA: TGTGCCAGCAGTGAAAATTTGCAGTGCACCTTC. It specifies CASSENLQCTF.

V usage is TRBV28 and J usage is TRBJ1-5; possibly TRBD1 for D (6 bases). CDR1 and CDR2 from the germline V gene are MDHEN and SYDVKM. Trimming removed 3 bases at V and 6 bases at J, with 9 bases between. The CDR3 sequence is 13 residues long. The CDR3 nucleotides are TGTGCCAGCAGTTTGGTGGGGGCTCAGCCCCAGCATTTT. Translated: CASSLVGAQPQHF.

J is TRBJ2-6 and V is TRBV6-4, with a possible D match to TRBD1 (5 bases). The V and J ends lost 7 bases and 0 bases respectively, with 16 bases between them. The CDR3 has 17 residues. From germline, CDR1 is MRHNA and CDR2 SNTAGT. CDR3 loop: CASNGRGCISGANVLTF. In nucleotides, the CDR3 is TGTGCCAGCAATGGTAGGGGTTGTATCTCTGGGGCCAACGTCCTGACTTTC.

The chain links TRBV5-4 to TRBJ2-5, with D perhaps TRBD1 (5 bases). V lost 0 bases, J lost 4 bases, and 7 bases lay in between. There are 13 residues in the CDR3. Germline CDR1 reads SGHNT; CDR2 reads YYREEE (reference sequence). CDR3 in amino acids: CASSLERGETQYF. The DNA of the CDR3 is TGTGCCAGCAGCTTGGAAAGGGGAGAGACCCAGTACTTC.

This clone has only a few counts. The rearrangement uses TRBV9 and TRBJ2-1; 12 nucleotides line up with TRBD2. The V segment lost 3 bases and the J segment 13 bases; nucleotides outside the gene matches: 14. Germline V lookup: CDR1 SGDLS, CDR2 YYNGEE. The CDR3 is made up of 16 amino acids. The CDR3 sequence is CASSGDPTSGGRNQFF. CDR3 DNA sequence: TGTGCCAGCAGCGGAGACCCCACTAGCGGGGGGCGAAATCAGTTCTTC.

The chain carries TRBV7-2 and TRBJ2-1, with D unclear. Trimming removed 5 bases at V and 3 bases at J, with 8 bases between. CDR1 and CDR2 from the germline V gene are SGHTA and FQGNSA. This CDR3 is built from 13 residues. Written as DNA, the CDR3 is TGTGCCAGCAGCGTGACAAACTACAATGAGCAGTTCTTC. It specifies CASSVTNYNEQFF.

CDR3 protein: CASSGRAGGLDEQYF. The DNA for the CDR3 is TGTGCCAGCAGCGGTAGGGCGGGGGGGTTAGACGAGCAGTACTTC. The chain employs TRBV5-4 and TRBJ2-7; TRBD2 agrees at 9 bases. Germline loops: CDR1 SGHNT, CDR2 YYREEE (reference sequence). The CDR3 is 15 residues long. The trim removed 4 bases at V and 5 bases at J, leaving 10 bases unmatched.

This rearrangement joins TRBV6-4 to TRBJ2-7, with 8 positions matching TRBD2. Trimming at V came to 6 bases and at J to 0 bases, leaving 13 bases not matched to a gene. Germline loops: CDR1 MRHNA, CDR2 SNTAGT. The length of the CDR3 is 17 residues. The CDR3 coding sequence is TGTGCCAGCAGGGATCTTAGCGGGGATACCTTCTCCTACGAGCAGTACTTC. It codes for CASRDLSGDTFSYEQYF.

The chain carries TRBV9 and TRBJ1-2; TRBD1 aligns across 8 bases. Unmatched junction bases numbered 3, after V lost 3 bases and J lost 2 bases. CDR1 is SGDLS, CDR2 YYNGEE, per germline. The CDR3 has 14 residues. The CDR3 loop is CASSAGQANYGYTF. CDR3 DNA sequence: TGTGCCAGCAGCGCGGGACAGGCGAACTATGGCTACACCTTC.

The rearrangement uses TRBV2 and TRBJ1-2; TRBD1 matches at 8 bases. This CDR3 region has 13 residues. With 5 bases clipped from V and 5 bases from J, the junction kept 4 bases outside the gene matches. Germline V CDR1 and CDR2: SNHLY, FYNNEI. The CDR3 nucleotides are TGTGCCAGCAGTCCAGGGGGCGATTATGGCTACACCTTC. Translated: CASSPGGDYGYTF.

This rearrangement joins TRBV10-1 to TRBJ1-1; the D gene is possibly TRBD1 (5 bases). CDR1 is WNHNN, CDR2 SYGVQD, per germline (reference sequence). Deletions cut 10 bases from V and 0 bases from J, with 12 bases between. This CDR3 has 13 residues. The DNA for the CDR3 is TGCGCCACCAGCAAGGGGCTGAACACTGAAGCTTTCTTT. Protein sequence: CATSKGLNTEAFF.

The chain's CDR3 is CATSRIPGGPLHF. CDR3 sequence (DNA): TGTGCCACCAGCAGGATACCGGGGGGACCCCTCCACTTT. V gene TRBV15 combines with J gene TRBJ1-6, with a weak D call TRBD1 (5 bases). The V end lost 3 bases, the J end lost 12 bases, and 12 bases lay between the germline ends. Germline CDR1 LNHNV, CDR2 YYDKDF (reference sequence). This CDR3 has 13 amino acids.

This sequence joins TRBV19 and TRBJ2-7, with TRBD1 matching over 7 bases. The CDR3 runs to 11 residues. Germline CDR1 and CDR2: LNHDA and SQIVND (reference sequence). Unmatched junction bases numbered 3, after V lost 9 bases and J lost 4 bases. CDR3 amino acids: CASRDRYEQYF. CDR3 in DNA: TGTGCCAGCCGGGACAGATACGAGCAGTACTTC.

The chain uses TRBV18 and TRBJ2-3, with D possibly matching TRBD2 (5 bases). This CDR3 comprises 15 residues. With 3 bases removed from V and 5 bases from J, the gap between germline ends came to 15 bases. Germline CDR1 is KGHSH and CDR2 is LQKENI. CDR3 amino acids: CASSPAGLLGDTQYF. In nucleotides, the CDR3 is TGTGCCAGCTCACCGGCCGGACTCCTCGGAGATACGCAGTATTTT. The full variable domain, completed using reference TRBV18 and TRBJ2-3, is NAGVMQNPRHLVRRRGQEARLRCSPMKGHSHVYWYRQLPEEGLKFMVYLQKENIIDESGMPKERFSAEFPKEGPSILRIQQVVRGDSAAYFCASSPAGLLGDTQYFGPGTRLTVL.

CDR3 sequence (DNA): TGTGCCAGCAGTTTCAGGCCGGGCAGGGGGATCGCAGATACGCAGTATTTT. Its protein is CASSFRPGRGIADTQYF. The gene calls are TRBV27 and TRBJ2-3, with 7 bases identical to TRBD1. CDR3 length equals 17 residues. The junction had 13 bases not matched to a gene; V was cut back by 3 bases and J by 4 bases. Germline V gene sequence: CDR1 MNHEY, CDR2 SMNVEV (reference sequence).

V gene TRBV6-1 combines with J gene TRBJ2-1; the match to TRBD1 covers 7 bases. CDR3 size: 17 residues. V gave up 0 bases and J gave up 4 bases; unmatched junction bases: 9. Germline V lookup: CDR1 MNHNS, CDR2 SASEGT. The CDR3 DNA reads TGTGCCAGCAGTGAAGCAAGGGGGCTGGGGGTATACAATGAGCAGTTCTTC. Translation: CASSEARGLGVYNEQFF.

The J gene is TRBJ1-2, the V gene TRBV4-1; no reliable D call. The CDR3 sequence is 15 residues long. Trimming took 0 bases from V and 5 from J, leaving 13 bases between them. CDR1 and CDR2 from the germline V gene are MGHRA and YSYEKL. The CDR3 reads CASSQEPGAEYGYTF. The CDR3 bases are TGCGCCAGCAGCCAAGAACCGGGAGCAGAATATGGCTACACCTTC.

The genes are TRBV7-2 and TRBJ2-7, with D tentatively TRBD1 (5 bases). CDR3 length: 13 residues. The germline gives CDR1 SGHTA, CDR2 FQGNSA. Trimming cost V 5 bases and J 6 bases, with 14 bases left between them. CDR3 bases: TGTGCCAGCAGCCACCCTGCCAGGGTCGAGCAGTACTTC. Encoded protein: CASSHPARVEQYF.

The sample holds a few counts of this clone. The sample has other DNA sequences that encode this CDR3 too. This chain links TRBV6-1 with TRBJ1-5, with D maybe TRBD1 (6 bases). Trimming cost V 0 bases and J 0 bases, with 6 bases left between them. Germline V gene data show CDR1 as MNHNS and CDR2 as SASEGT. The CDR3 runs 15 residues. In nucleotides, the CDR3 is TGTGCCAGCAGTGAAGCACAGGGTAGCAATCAGCCCCAGCATTTT. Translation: CASSEAQGSNQPQHF.

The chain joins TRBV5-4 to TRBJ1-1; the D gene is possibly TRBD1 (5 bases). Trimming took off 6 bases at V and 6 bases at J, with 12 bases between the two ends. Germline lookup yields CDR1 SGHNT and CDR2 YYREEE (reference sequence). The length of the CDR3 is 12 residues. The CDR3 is CASNPWGAEAFF. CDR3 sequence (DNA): TGTGCCAGCAACCCCTGGGGGGCTGAAGCTTTCTTT.

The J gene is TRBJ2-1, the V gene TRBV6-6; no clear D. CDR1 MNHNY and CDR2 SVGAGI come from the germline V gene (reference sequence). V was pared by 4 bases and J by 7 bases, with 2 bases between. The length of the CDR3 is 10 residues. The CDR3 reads CASSSNEQFF. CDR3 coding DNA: TGTGCCAGCAGTTCTAATGAGCAGTTCTTC.

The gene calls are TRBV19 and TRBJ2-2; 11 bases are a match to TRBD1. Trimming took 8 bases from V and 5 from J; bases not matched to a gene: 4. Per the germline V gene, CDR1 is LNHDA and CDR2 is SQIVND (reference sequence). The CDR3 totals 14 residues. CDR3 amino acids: CASEDRGRTGELFF. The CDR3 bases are TGTGCCAGTGAGGACAGGGGGCGTACCGGGGAGCTGTTTTTT.

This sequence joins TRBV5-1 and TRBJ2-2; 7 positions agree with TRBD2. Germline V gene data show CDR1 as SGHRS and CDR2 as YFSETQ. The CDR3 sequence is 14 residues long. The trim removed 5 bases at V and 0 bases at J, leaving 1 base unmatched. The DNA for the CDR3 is TGCGCCAGCAGTAGCGGGCCGAACACCGGGGAGCTGTTTTTT. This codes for CASSSGPNTGELFF.

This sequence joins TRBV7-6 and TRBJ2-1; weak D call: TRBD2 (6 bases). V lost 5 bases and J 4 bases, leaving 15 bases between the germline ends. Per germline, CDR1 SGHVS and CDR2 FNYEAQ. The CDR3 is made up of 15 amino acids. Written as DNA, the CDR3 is TGTGCCAGCAGCCCGAGGGGCGGGAATTACAATGAGCAGTTCTTC. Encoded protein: CASSPRGGNYNEQFF.